This T cell receptor beta chain was observed in a study of regulatory T cells in long-lasting Graves disease. This clonotype came up a few times. Antigen unknown. Arm-PCR of CDR3 regions with iRepertoire HTBI primers generated TCR beta libraries. MiXCR, applied by TCRdb to the multiplex PCR reads, yields one record per CDR3 protein. The profile shows fewer than 650,000 distinct CDR3 sequences, about 15% of them singletons. Trimming cost V 5 bases and J 2 bases, with 13 bases left between them. The CDR3 is made up of 14 amino acids. The germline CDR1 and CDR2 sequences are DFQATT and SNEGSKA (reference sequence). The time point: newly diagnosed GD, antithyroid drugs for less than 3 months. Generation of the TCR library employed RNA extracted from PBMCs. Study-level results: Clonotypes that were public and shared totalled 2,500 to 3,500 in persistent patients versus 850 to 1,000 in new patients. Patients whose Graves' disease persisted exhibited lower TCR diversity than those newly diagnosed. Persistent disease preferred TRBV28, TRBJ1-2 and TRBJ2-5.

This sample also belongs to another study, concerning T cells in Graves' hyperthyroidism and ophthalmopathy.

The TCR sequence derives from a young woman with Graves disease. This chain links TRBV20-1 with TRBJ1-3, with D possibly matching TRBD1 (5 bases). Sequenced here: peripheral blood mononuclear cells (PBMCs), sampled at new diagnosis, from a patient treated with antithyroid drugs. Here the CDR3 DNA reads TGCAGTGCTGGAGGAGACAGAGCTGGAAACACCATATATTTT. Its protein is CSAGGDRAGNTIYF.